One and the same sample provided the 10 T cell receptor beta chains below, sequenced in a study of blood T cell repertoires in COVID-19. The table came from immunoSEQ multiplex PCR; TCRdb's copy has only in-frame clones and leaves some out. The table has some 300,000 clones, roughly 87% seen once. The sample comprised peripheral blood. All receptors come from a man between 18 and 29 years old with active or convalescent COVID-19.

This rearrangement joins TRBV3-1 (or the pseudogene TRBV3-2) to TRBJ2-7, with 8 bases fitting TRBD1. Trimming removed 4 bases from V and 6 bases from J; junction bases left unmatched: 8. Germline lookup yields CDR1 LGHDT and CDR2 YNNKEL (reference sequence). The CDR3 totals 14 residues. The CDR3, as DNA: TGTGCCAGCAGCCCCTGGACAGGGTCATGCGAGCAGTACTTC. Its translation: CASSPWTGSCEQYF.

The V call is TRBV4-1, the J call TRBJ2-3, with 15 positions matching TRBD2. This CDR3 spans 20 amino acids. With V trimmed by 4 bases and J by 2 bases, 13 bases remained unmatched. Per the germline V gene, CDR1 is MGHRA and CDR2 is YSYEKL. The DNA for the CDR3 is TGCGCCAGCAGCCCCGGACTAGCGGGAGGGAGGGGGAACTTCACAGATACGCAGTATTTT. Amino acid sequence: CASSPGLAGGRGNFTDTQYF.

The chain combines TRBV3-1 (or the pseudogene TRBV3-2) with TRBJ2-3; perhaps TRBD2 as D (6 bases). V was pared by 4 bases and J by 2 bases, with 13 bases between. CDR1 is LGHDT and CDR2 is YNNKEL in the germline V gene (reference sequence). The CDR3 runs to 15 residues. Written as DNA, the CDR3 is TGTGCCAGCAGCCCCCTCGGGGGACTCACAGATACGCAGTATTTT. Its protein product is CASSPLGGLTDTQYF.

This clone was detected a few times. J is TRBJ1-4 and V is TRBV18; D is unresolved. CDR3 length equals 16 residues. The germline V and J ends were trimmed by 3 bases and 1 base, with 12 bases remaining between them. CDR1 KGHSH and CDR2 LQKENI come from the germline V gene. CDR3 DNA sequence: TGTGCCAGCTCACCGACTTCATACATAACTAATGAAAAACTGTTTTTT. Encoded protein: CASSPTSYITNEKLFF.

The table lists this clone with many counts. V usage is TRBV5-5 and J usage is TRBJ1-2, with 8 bases lining up with TRBD1. Germline V gene data show CDR1 as SGHKS and CDR2 as YYEKEE (reference sequence). The CDR3 is 15 residues long. V lost 2 bases, J lost 4 bases, and 7 bases stayed unmatched. The CDR3 is CASSFKGQVTYGYTF. In DNA form, the CDR3 reads TGTGCCAGCAGCTTTAAGGGACAGGTGACCTATGGCTACACCTTC.

This clone was picked up one time. The chain links TRBV11-3 to TRBJ2-2; 10 nucleotides match TRBD2. Germline CDR1 SGHNT, CDR2 YENEEA. The CDR3 contains 17 residues. The V and J ends lost 1 base and 2 bases, in that order; junction bases with no gene match: 4. CDR3 DNA sequence: TGTGCCAGCAGCTTAGTCCTAGCGGGGGACAACACCGGGGAGCTGTTTTTT. Protein product: CASSLVLAGDNTGELFF.

The chain links TRBV7-9 to TRBJ1-2, with 8 bases fitting TRBD1. CDR1 and CDR2 (germline): SEHNR, FQNEAQ (reference sequence). With V trimmed by 4 bases and J by 12 bases, 19 bases remained unmatched. The CDR3 is made up of 16 amino acids. The CDR3 DNA sequence: TGTGCCAGCAGCTACGGACAGGGTCTTCCCTTATTCTTCCACACCTTC. Protein product: CASSYGQGLPLFFHTF.

This clone was observed a few times. The CDR3 bases are TGCGCCAGCAGCCAAGAGGTGGGGGGGGCAGGGCAGCCCCAGCATTTT. It yields the protein CASSQEVGGAGQPQHF. This chain connects TRBV4-3 to TRBJ1-5; weak D call: TRBD1 (6 bases). Per the germline V gene, CDR1 is LGHNA and CDR2 is YSLEER. V was trimmed by 0 bases and J by 7 bases, leaving 16 bases between them. The CDR3 is made up of 16 amino acids.

This clone occurred a few times. V and J are TRBV19 and TRBJ1-1; no clear D. Trimming removed 5 bases from V and 6 bases from J, with 10 bases in between. CDR1 and CDR2 from the germline V gene are LNHDA and SQIVND (reference sequence). The CDR3 length is 12 residues. CDR3 nucleotide sequence: TGTGCCAGTAGTCCCGGAGTAGCTGAAGCTTTCTTT. As protein: CASSPGVAEAFF.

The chain employs TRBV7-2 and TRBJ1-1; 7 bases fit TRBD1. Germline V gene lookup returns CDR1 SGHTA and CDR2 FQGNSA. Trimming at V came to 5 bases and at J to 0 bases, leaving 6 bases not matched to a gene. The CDR3 totals 15 residues. The CDR3 loop reads CASSARQGLNTEAFF. In DNA form, the CDR3 reads TGTGCCAGCAGCGCCCGACAGGGATTGAACACTGAAGCTTTCTTT.